The source of this TCR beta chain is a study of blood T cell repertoires in COVID-19. Trimming took off 1 base at V and 0 bases at J, with 10 bases between the two ends. The CDR3 has 15 residues. Germline CDR1 reads SNHLY; CDR2 reads FYNNEI. Method: immunoSEQ multiplex PCR; TCRdb's copy keeps in-frame clones and lacks some. This sample has 45,000 to 65,000 clones; around 81% occur once, and the top ten carry 26%. The chain employs TRBV2 and TRBJ2-7, with a possible D match to TRBD1 (5 bases). This TCR was sampled from a woman older than 75 with COVID-19, enrolled during active disease. The sequenced sample consisted of peripheral blood. The CDR3: CASSEGVRGSYEQYF. The CDR3 region has the DNA TGTGCCAGCAGTGAAGGAGTTAGGGGCTCCTACGAGCAGTACTTC.